This is a list of T cell receptor beta chains from one sample in a study of memory CD4+ T cells and cytomegalovirus serostatus. Repertoires were generated with immunoSEQ multiplex PCR, while TCRdb's copy carries only in-frame clones and drops some. The sample records around 88,000 clones, 80% being singletons. The source material was memory CD4+ T cells from blood. The receptors here all came from an adult in good health and CMV-seropositive. The CDR3 runs from the conserved cysteine through the conserved F or W. D genes are given only for firm matches. The listing skips clone size in some rows; elsewhere it reads once, few, many or a size class.

D: TRBD2; J: TRBJ2-1; V: TRBV18; size: -; CDR3: CASSPAGVTYNEQFF; DNA: TGTGCCAGCTCACCAGCGGGAGTGACCTACAATGAGCAGTTCTTC
D: TRBD2; J: TRBJ2-1; V: TRBV9; size: -; CDR3: CASSASGRASYNEQFF; DNA: TGTGCCAGCAGCGCTAGCGGGAGGGCCTCCTACAATGAGCAGTTCTTC
D: -; J: TRBJ2-2; V: TRBV5-1; size: -; CDR3: CASSFPGGELFF; DNA: TGCGCCAGCAGCTTTCCGGGCGGGGAGCTGTTTTTT
D: TRBD1; J: TRBJ1-5; V: TRBV30; size: -; CDR3: CAWSRTGDINQPQHF; DNA: TGTGCCTGGAGTAGGACAGGGGATATCAATCAGCCCCAGCATTTT
D: TRBD2; J: TRBJ2-2; V: TRBV7-7; size: -; CDR3: CASSLGRAGETGELFF; DNA: TGTGCTAGCAGCTTAGGGCGAGCGGGAGAAACCGGGGAGCTGTTTTTT
D: -; J: TRBJ1-1; V: TRBV18; size: -; CDR3: CASSPETGNTEAFF; DNA: TGTGCCAGCTCTCCTGAGACAGGGAACACTGAAGCTTTCTTT
D: TRBD2; J: TRBJ2-1; V: TRBV28; size: -; CDR3: CASTGNGFAGGHNEQFF; DNA: TGTGCCAGCACTGGGAACGGGTTCGCGGGAGGGCACAATGAGCAGTTCTTC
D: TRBD1; J: TRBJ2-2; V: TRBV18; size: -; CDR3: CASSPSATGGIGELFF; DNA: TGTGCCAGCTCACCATCTGCGACAGGGGGTATCGGGGAGCTGTTTTTT
D: TRBD1; J: TRBJ2-7; V: TRBV27; size: -; CDR3: CASSLSYPGTGSYEQYF; DNA: TGTGCCAGCAGTTTATCGTATCCCGGGACAGGCTCCTACGAGCAGTACTTC
D: TRBD1; J: TRBJ1-4; V: TRBV27; size: once; CDR3: CASSSHRGVNEKLFF; DNA: TGTGCCAGCAGTTCTCACAGGGGGGTTAATGAAAAACTGTTTTTT
D: TRBD2; J: TRBJ2-1; V: TRBV7-3; size: -; CDR3: CASSPSGGLYNEQFF; DNA: TGTGCCAGCAGCCCCAGCGGGGGGCTCTACAATGAGCAGTTCTTC
D: TRBD2; J: TRBJ2-5; V: TRBV6-4; size: -; CDR3: CASSGLPPPGRREENETQYF; DNA: TGTGCCAGCAGTGGCCTGCCACCCCCCGGGAGGAGGGAGGAAAATGAGACCCAGTACTTC
D: TRBD1; J: TRBJ1-1; V: TRBV10-3; size: -; CDR3: CAIRGSTGARREAFF; DNA: TGTGCCATCAGAGGTTCGACAGGGGCACGGCGTGAAGCTTTCTTT
D: -; J: TRBJ2-3; V: TRBV19; size: -; CDR3: CASKGRGTDTQYF; DNA: TGTGCCAGTAAGGGCAGGGGAACAGATACGCAGTATTTT
D: -; J: TRBJ2-7; V: TRBV5-6; size: -; CDR3: CASSLAPGDSYEQYF; DNA: TGTGCCAGCAGCTTGGCGCCGGGGGACTCCTACGAGCAGTACTTC
D: TRBD2; J: TRBJ2-2; V: TRBV30; size: -; CDR3: CALTAGLAGITGELFF; DNA: TGTGCTCTTACCGCAGGACTAGCGGGTATCACCGGGGAGCTGTTTTTT
D: -; J: TRBJ2-4; V: TRBV5-8; size: -; CDR3: CASSFYPANIQYF; DNA: TGTGCCAGCAGCTTTTACCCGGCGAACATTCAGTACTTC
D: -; J: TRBJ1-1; V: TRBV30; size: -; CDR3: CAWSVRQMNTEAFF; DNA: TGTGCCTGGAGTGTAAGACAAATGAACACTGAAGCTTTCTTT
D: -; J: TRBJ2-7; V: TRBV19; size: -; CDR3: CASSGGSSYEQYF; DNA: TGTGCCAGTAGTGGCGGATCCTCCTACGAGCAGTACTTC
D: TRBD2; J: TRBJ2-4; V: TRBV6-6; size: -; CDR3: CASGGGKNIQYF; DNA: TGTGCCAGCGGGGGGGGTAAAAACATTCAGTACTTC
D: -; J: TRBJ1-2; V: TRBV2; size: -; CDR3: CASSGESGGYTF; DNA: TGTGCCAGCAGTGGGGAAAGTGGCGGCTACACCTTC
D: -; J: TRBJ2-5; V: TRBV29-1; size: -; CDR3: CSVVQGGLETQYF; DNA: TGCAGCGTTGTACAGGGTGGTTTGGAGACCCAGTACTTC
D: TRBD2; J: TRBJ2-5; V: TRBV7-2; size: few; CDR3: CASSPYLAGGETQYF; DNA: TGTGCCAGCAGCCCTTACTTAGCGGGAGGGGAGACCCAGTACTTC
D: -; J: TRBJ1-1; V: TRBV27; size: few; CDR3: CASRTVNTEAFF; DNA: TGTGCCAGCAGAACGGTAAACACTGAAGCTTTCTTT
D: TRBD1; J: TRBJ1-5; V: TRBV25-1; size: -; CDR3: CASSGQGADQPQHF; DNA: TGTGCCAGCAGTGGACAGGGGGCGGATCAGCCCCAGCATTTT
D: -; J: TRBJ2-7; V: TRBV5-4; size: few; CDR3: CASSLAGTIEQYF; DNA: TGTGCCAGCAGCTTGGCCGGGACAATCGAGCAGTACTTC
D: TRBD2; J: TRBJ2-3; V: TRBV7-9; size: -; CDR3: CASSGLAGGVTDTQYF; DNA: TGTGCCAGCAGCGGACTAGCGGGAGGAGTCACAGATACGCAGTATTTT
D: -; J: TRBJ2-1; V: TRBV2; size: -; CDR3: CASNNRVFNEQFF; DNA: TGTGCCAGCAATAACAGGGTCTTCAATGAGCAGTTCTTC
D: -; J: TRBJ1-1; V: TRBV29-1; size: -; CDR3: CSVEPAAAFF; DNA: TGCAGCGTTGAACCGGCGGCGGCTTTCTTT
D: TRBD2; J: TRBJ2-5; V: TRBV5-1; size: -; CDR3: CASSPGTSDKETQYF; DNA: TGCGCCAGCAGCCCCGGGACTAGCGACAAAGAGACCCAGTACTTC
D: TRBD1; J: TRBJ2-5; V: TRBV6-1; size: once; CDR3: CASSVRTGLQETQYF; DNA: TGTGCCAGCAGTGTAAGGACAGGGCTCCAAGAGACCCAGTACTTC
D: -; J: TRBJ1-2; V: TRBV18; size: -; CDR3: CASSSTDTNYGYTF; DNA: TGTGCCAGCTCCTCGACGGATACTAACTATGGCTACACCTTC
D: -; J: TRBJ1-2; V: TRBV6-5; size: -; CDR3: CASSYGLLHHYGYTF; DNA: TGTGCCAGCAGTTACGGACTCCTCCATCACTATGGCTACACCTTC
D: TRBD1; J: TRBJ2-7; V: TRBV5-6; size: -; CDR3: CASSSRTGYYEQYF; DNA: TGTGCCAGCAGCTCCCGGACAGGCTACTACGAGCAGTACTTC
D: -; J: TRBJ2-6; V: TRBV10-3; size: -; CDR3: CAISPAGANVLTF; DNA: TGTGCCATCAGTCCGGCTGGGGCCAACGTCCTGACTTTC
D: -; J: TRBJ1-2; V: TRBV5-1; size: few; CDR3: CASSLEGSYGYTF; DNA: TGCGCCAGCAGCTTGGAGGGTAGCTATGGCTACACCTTC
D: -; J: TRBJ2-1; V: TRBV5-4; size: -; CDR3: CASSGQNVYNEQFF; DNA: TGTGCCAGCAGCGGGCAGAACGTATACAATGAGCAGTTCTTC
D: TRBD2; J: TRBJ2-1; V: TRBV25-1; size: -; CDR3: CASSRIAGSSYNEQFF; DNA: TGTGCCAGCAGTCGAATAGCGGGGTCATCCTACAATGAGCAGTTCTTC
D: TRBD2; J: TRBJ2-7; V: TRBV28; size: few; CDR3: CASSPGTSGAGSYEQYF; DNA: TGTGCCAGCAGTCCTGGGACTAGCGGAGCGGGCTCCTACGAGCAGTACTTC
D: -; J: TRBJ2-1; V: TRBV10-1; size: -; CDR3: CASSESGTYNEQFF; DNA: TGCGCCAGCAGTGAGTCGGGGACGTACAATGAGCAGTTCTTC
D: -; J: TRBJ1-5; V: TRBV6-1; size: -; CDR3: CASSESWGAGQPQHF; DNA: TGTGCCAGCAGTGAAAGCTGGGGGGCCGGGCAGCCCCAGCATTTT
D: -; J: TRBJ1-1; V: TRBV11-1; size: few; CDR3: CASSLGGAWTEAFF; DNA: TGTGCCAGCAGCTTAGGGGGGGCTTGGACTGAAGCTTTCTTT
D: TRBD1; J: TRBJ2-3; V: TRBV11-1; size: -; CDR3: CASSLDTKGQVIQYF; DNA: TGTGCCAGCAGCTTAGATACTAAAGGACAGGTTATTCAGTATTTT
D: -; J: TRBJ1-5; V: TRBV6-1; size: -; CDR3: CASSAFPDQPQHF; DNA: TGTGCCAGCAGTGCCTTCCCGGATCAGCCCCAGCATTTT
D: -; J: TRBJ2-2; V: TRBV4-2; size: -; CDR3: CASSQGPRNTGELFF; DNA: TGTGCCAGCAGCCAAGGTCCACGGAACACCGGGGAGCTGTTTTTT
D: -; J: TRBJ1-2; V: TRBV28; size: -; CDR3: CASSLATGRDGYTF; DNA: TGTGCCAGCAGTTTAGCCACAGGGCGGGATGGCTACACCTTC
D: TRBD2; J: TRBJ2-1; V: TRBV6-5; size: -; CDR3: CASSPPGGGWNEQFF; DNA: TGTGCCAGCAGTCCCCCGGGAGGGGGGTGGAATGAGCAGTTCTTC
D: TRBD1; J: TRBJ1-1; V: TRBV29-1; size: few; CDR3: CSVRGQGNTEAFF; DNA: TGCAGCGTGCGAGGACAGGGAAACACTGAAGCTTTCTTT
D: -; J: TRBJ2-7; V: TRBV10-3; size: few; CDR3: CAISGTVYEQYF; DNA: TGTGCCATCAGTGGGACAGTCTACGAGCAGTACTTC
D: -; J: TRBJ2-6; V: TRBV5-1; size: once; CDR3: CASSFLPSGANVLTF; DNA: TGCGCCAGCAGCTTCCTCCCCTCTGGGGCCAACGTCCTGACTTTC
D: -; J: TRBJ2-5; V: TRBV4-1; size: -; CDR3: CASSLIGGRETQYF; DNA: TGCGCCAGCAGCCTTATCGGCGGTCGCGAGACCCAGTACTTC
D: -; J: TRBJ2-7; V: TRBV7-9; size: -; CDR3: CASSLEGGKVLRGQYF; DNA: TGTGCCAGCAGCTTAGAAGGTGGGAAGGTCCTACGAGGACAGTACTTC
D: -; J: TRBJ1-3; V: TRBV5-1; size: -; CDR3: CASSLGAGSGNTIYF; DNA: TGCGCCAGCAGCTTGGGGGCAGGCTCTGGAAACACCATATATTTT
D: TRBD2; J: TRBJ2-3; V: TRBV19; size: -; CDR3: CASRGGGDTQYF; DNA: TGTGCCAGCCGAGGCGGGGGAGATACGCAGTATTTT
D: -; J: TRBJ1-2; V: TRBV28; size: -; CDR3: CASTRPGRGNDGYTF; DNA: TGTGCCAGCACCCGACCGGGACGAGGGAACGATGGCTACACCTTC
D: TRBD2; J: TRBJ2-3; V: TRBV4-2; size: -; CDR3: CASSQALASGAYTSTDTQYF; DNA: TGTGCCAGCAGCCAAGCTCTCGCTAGCGGGGCCTACACTAGCACAGATACGCAGTATTTT
D: -; J: TRBJ2-7; V: TRBV7-8; size: -; CDR3: CARQRYEQYF; DNA: TGTGCCAGGCAAAGGTACGAGCAGTACTTC
D: -; J: TRBJ1-1; V: TRBV19; size: -; CDR3: CASSYGRTALNTEAFF; DNA: TGTGCCAGTAGTTATGGACGGACAGCCTTGAACACTGAAGCTTTCTTT
D: -; J: TRBJ1-3; V: TRBV6-6; size: few; CDR3: CASSYRRRGSGNTIYF; DNA: TGTGCCAGCAGTTACCGTCGTAGGGGCTCTGGAAACACCATATATTTT
D: TRBD2; J: TRBJ2-1; V: TRBV5-4; size: -; CDR3: CASSKSPGLAGGEQFF; DNA: TGTGCCAGCAGCAAATCTCCGGGACTAGCGGGGGGTGAGCAGTTCTTC